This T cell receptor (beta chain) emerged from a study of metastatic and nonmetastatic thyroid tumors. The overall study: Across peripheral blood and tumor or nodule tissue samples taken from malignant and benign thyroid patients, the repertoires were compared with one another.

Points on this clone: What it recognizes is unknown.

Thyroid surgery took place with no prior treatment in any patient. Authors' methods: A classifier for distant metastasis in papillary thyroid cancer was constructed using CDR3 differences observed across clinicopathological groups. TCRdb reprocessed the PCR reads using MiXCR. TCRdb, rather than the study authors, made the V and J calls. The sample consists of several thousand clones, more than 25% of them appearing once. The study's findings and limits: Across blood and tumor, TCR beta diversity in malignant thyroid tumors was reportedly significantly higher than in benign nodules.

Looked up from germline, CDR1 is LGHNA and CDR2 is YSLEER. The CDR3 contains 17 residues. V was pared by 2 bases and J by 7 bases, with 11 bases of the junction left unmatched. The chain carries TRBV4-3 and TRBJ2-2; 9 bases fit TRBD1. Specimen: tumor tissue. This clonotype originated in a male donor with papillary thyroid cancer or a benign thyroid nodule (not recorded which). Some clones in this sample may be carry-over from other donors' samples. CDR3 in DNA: TGCGCCAGCAGCCAATCGGACAGGGGTCCCCGAGGCGGGGAGCTGTTTTTT. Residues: CASSQSDRGPRGGELFF.